The 25 T cell receptor beta chains below all came from one sample that was sequenced in a study of T cells in localized non-small cell lung cancer. Libraries were prepared by immunoSEQ multiplex PCR; TCRdb keeps only in-frame clonotypes and omits some of them. The data show fewer than 35,000 clones, with roughly nine tenths seen just once and about 3.2% held by the top ten. Sequences were derived from peripheral blood, sampled before any cancer treatment. These receptors were collected from a female donor older than 55 with stage I lung adenocarcinoma.

The chain couples TRBV5-1 to TRBJ2-7; 10 bases agree with TRBD1. The CDR3 is 16 residues long. Germline trimming cut 4 bases from V and 2 bases from J; bases unmatched to any gene: 9. Germline lookup yields CDR1 SGHRS and CDR2 YFSETQ. The CDR3 sequence is CASSVASGTGAYEQYF. The DNA of the CDR3 is TGCGCCAGCAGCGTAGCGTCCGGGACAGGGGCCTACGAGCAGTACTTC. The complete variable domain, with remaining parts taken from reference TRBV5-1 and TRBJ2-7, reads KAGVTQTPRYLIKTRGQQVTLSCSPISGHRSVSWYQQTPGQGLQFLFEYFSETQRNKGNFPGRFSGRQFSNSRSEMNVSTLELGDSALYLCASSVASGTGAYEQYFGPGTRLTVT.

The chain has TRBV6-6 and TRBJ1-1, with no clear D. V dropped 3 bases and J dropped 5 bases, with 10 bases sitting between them. The CDR3 contains 13 residues. Germline CDR1 and CDR2: MNHNY and SVGAGI (reference sequence). Here the CDR3 reads CASSYTPGTEAFF. The CDR3 nucleotides are TGTGCCAGCAGTTATACCCCTGGGACTGAAGCTTTCTTT.

The chain employs TRBV10-1 and TRBJ2-5; 7 nucleotides line up with TRBD1. V lost 3 bases to trimming and J lost 5 bases; unmatched junction nucleotides: 3. Per germline, CDR1 WNHNN and CDR2 SYGVQD (reference sequence). This CDR3 has 13 amino acids. The CDR3 spells CASSDAQGETQYF. The CDR3 DNA sequence: TGCGCCAGCAGTGATGCACAGGGGGAGACCCAGTACTTC.

The V and J genes are TRBV6-5 and TRBJ2-1; 8 bases are a match to TRBD2. After removal of 0 bases from V and 6 bases from J, the junction contained 7 bases not matched to a gene. The germline gives CDR1 MNHEY, CDR2 SVGAGI. This CDR3 is built from 16 residues. The CDR3 protein is CASSYSGLVWGNEQFF. As DNA, the CDR3 is TGTGCCAGCAGTTACTCGGGACTAGTTTGGGGCAATGAGCAGTTCTTC.

This clone was seen more than once but under ten times. The chain is built from TRBV4-3 and TRBJ2-3; 11 bases align to TRBD2. CDR3 length: 18 amino acids. J was trimmed by 0 bases and V by 3 bases; bases with no gene match: 8. Germline V CDR1 and CDR2: LGHNA, YSLEER. In DNA, the CDR3 is TGCGCCAGCAGCCACCTCTCCGGGACTAGCGGAAGCACAGATACGCAGTATTTT. Its protein product is CASSHLSGTSGSTDTQYF.

The V and J genes are TRBV30 and TRBJ1-2; maybe TRBD1 (6 bases). CDR3 length: 17 amino acids. Looked up from germline, CDR1 is GTSNPN and CDR2 is SVGIG (reference sequence). The V end lost 0 bases, the J end lost 1 base, and 18 bases lay between the germline ends. For the CDR3, the DNA is TGTGCCTGGAGTGTAGCCAAGTTGGGGGCGATTAACTATGGCTACACCTTC. Protein: CAWSVAKLGAINYGYTF.

The V and J genes are TRBV4-3 and TRBJ1-6, with TRBD1 matching 7 bases. The CDR3 loop spans 16 amino acids. Per germline, CDR1 LGHNA and CDR2 YSLEER. The V and J ends lost 3 bases and 6 bases, in that order; junction bases with no gene match: 8. CDR3 DNA: TGCGCCAGCAGCCAGTATTGGGACAGCTTTAATTCACCCCTCCACTTT. It translates to CASSQYWDSFNSPLHF.

This sequence joins TRBV5-1 and TRBJ1-3; no reliable D call. Germline assignment: CDR1 SGHRS and CDR2 YFSETQ. The CDR3 spans 15 residues. Between the trimmed V and J ends, which lost 0 bases and 0 bases, there was a span of 7 bases. CDR3 coding DNA: TGCGCCAGCAGCTTGGGGTTGGCCTCTGGAAACACCATATATTTT. It codes for CASSLGLASGNTIYF. The whole variable domain, filled in from reference TRBV5-1 and TRBJ1-3, reads KAGVTQTPRYLIKTRGQQVTLSCSPISGHRSVSWYQQTPGQGLQFLFEYFSETQRNKGNFPGRFSGRQFSNSRSEMNVSTLELGDSALYLCASSLGLASGNTIYFGEGSWLTVV.

The chain employs TRBV19 and TRBJ1-2; perhaps TRBD1 as D (5 bases). Germline CDR1 LNHDA, CDR2 SQIVND (reference sequence). CDR3 length: 15 residues. The ends were cut back, 5 bases at V and 5 bases at J, with 18 bases in the middle. The CDR3 reads CASSSLGAGKYGYTF. In DNA form, the CDR3 reads TGTGCCAGTAGTTCCTTAGGGGCCGGGAAATATGGCTACACCTTC.

The chain employs TRBV5-8 and TRBJ2-2; no clear D gene. Germline V gene sequence: CDR1 SGHTS, CDR2 YDEGEE. The CDR3 is 16 amino acids. Trimming cost V 4 bases and J 5 bases, with 18 bases left between them. The CDR3 DNA sequence: TGTGCCAGCAGCACCCACGGCACCGTTCGGACCGGGGAGCTGTTTTTT. This gives the protein CASSTHGTVRTGELFF.

The chain uses TRBV7-9 and TRBJ2-7, with 14 nucleotides matching TRBD2. Germline V CDR1 and CDR2: SEHNR, FQNEAQ (reference sequence). Losses at the gene ends were 3 bases for V and 5 bases for J; bases not matched to a gene: 0. The CDR3 spans 14 residues. This CDR3 is CASSLGLAGDEQYF. The CDR3 DNA sequence: TGTGCCAGCAGCTTGGGACTAGCGGGAGACGAGCAGTACTTC.

The rearrangement joins TRBV30 to TRBJ1-2; D gene unclear. CDR1 and CDR2 (germline): GTSNPN, SVGIG (reference sequence). The length of the CDR3 is 12 residues. Trimming cost V 0 bases and J 8 bases, with 10 bases left between them. Written as DNA, the CDR3 is TGTGCCTGGAGTGTCCCAGGCTCCGGCTACACCTTC. Its protein product is CAWSVPGSGYTF. Full variable domain (remainder filled in from reference TRBV30 and TRBJ1-2): SQTIHQWPATLVQPVGSPLSLECTVEGTSNPNLYWYRQAAGRGLQLLFYSVGIGQISSEVPQNLSASRPQDRQFILSSKKLLLSDSGFYLCAWSVPGSGYTFGSGTRLTVV.

The V and J genes are TRBV30 and TRBJ1-5; 8 bases line up with TRBD1. This CDR3 region has 14 residues. V shed 1 base, J shed 6 bases, and the junction held 5 bases outside the gene matches. Germline CDR1 reads GTSNPN; CDR2 reads SVGIG (reference sequence). The chain's CDR3 is CAWSGQGAGQPQHF. The CDR3, as DNA: TGTGCCTGGAGTGGCCAGGGGGCAGGTCAGCCCCAGCATTTT.

The rearrangement joins TRBV7-9 to TRBJ2-5; 7 positions agree with TRBD2. Germline V gene data show CDR1 as SEHNR and CDR2 as FQNEAQ (reference sequence). J was trimmed by 5 bases and V by 7 bases; bases with no gene match: 16. The CDR3 totals 16 residues. The CDR3 coding sequence is TGTGCCAGCACCTCGTGGGCGGCCCTGGGGGGGGAGACCCAGTACTTC. Its protein product is CASTSWAALGGETQYF.

The chain links TRBV7-2 to TRBJ2-3; 9 bases are a match to TRBD2. The CDR3 covers 16 residues. The germline gives CDR1 SGHTA, CDR2 FQGNSA. With V trimmed by 5 bases and J by 5 bases, 11 bases remained unmatched. The CDR3 DNA reads TGTGCCAGCAGCCCTACTGGCGGGAGGGCCGGAGATACGCAGTATTTT. Translation: CASSPTGGRAGDTQYF.

This chain uses TRBV9 with TRBJ2-5; a possible D gene is TRBD2 (6 bases). Per germline, CDR1 SGDLS and CDR2 YYNGEE. Trimming removed 0 bases at V and 3 bases at J, with 18 bases between. The CDR3 covers 17 residues. Here the CDR3 reads CASSVAGGGIFKETQYF. The DNA of the CDR3 is TGTGCCAGCAGCGTAGCTGGGGGAGGTATCTTTAAAGAGACCCAGTACTTC.

With regard to this clone: Different DNA sequences within this sample yield the same CDR3. The CDR3: CASSLGQGVGQPQHF. The CDR3 nucleotides read TGCGCCAGCAGCTTGGGTCAGGGGGTGGGGCAGCCCCAGCATTTT. This sequence joins TRBV5-1 and TRBJ1-5; 7 positions match TRBD1. The CDR3 has 15 amino acids. V trimming: 0 bases; J trimming: 7 bases; junction bases outside the gene matches: 7. Germline lookup yields CDR1 SGHRS and CDR2 YFSETQ.

The rearrangement uses TRBV6-6 and TRBJ2-7; D is possibly TRBD2 (5 bases). The CDR3 extends over 13 amino acids. V lost 5 bases, J lost 4 bases, and 12 bases lay in between. CDR1 and CDR2 from the germline V gene are MNHNY and SVGAGI (reference sequence). The chain's CDR3 is CASSQRERYEQYF. The CDR3 bases are TGTGCCAGCAGTCAGAGGGAAAGATACGAGCAGTACTTC.

CDR3 in amino acids: CASERTGDTEAFF. The CDR3 bases are TGTGCCAGCGAGAGGACGGGGGACACTGAAGCTTTCTTT. The genes are TRBV6-5 and TRBJ1-1; D is possibly TRBD1 (5 bases). V lost 8 bases and J 3 bases, leaving 13 bases between the germline ends. In germline, CDR1 is MNHEY, CDR2 SVGAGI. This CDR3 has 13 residues.

This sequence joins TRBV27 and TRBJ2-7, with D possibly matching TRBD2 (5 bases). Germline CDR1 is MNHEY and CDR2 is SMNVEV (reference sequence). The CDR3 consists of 15 residues. Trimming shortened V by 6 bases and J by 1 base, and 16 bases separated the two germline ends. The CDR3 protein is CASRTTIAPSYEQYF. The CDR3 DNA sequence: TGTGCCAGCAGGACTACCATAGCGCCATCCTACGAGCAGTACTTC.

The CDR3 bases are TGTGCCAGCAGCCCTTCAGGCTCTGGGGCCAACGTCCTGACTTTC. As protein: CASSPSGSGANVLTF. This chain uses TRBV28 with TRBJ2-6; no clear D gene. The CDR3 totals 15 residues. Germline V gives CDR1 MDHEN, CDR2 SYDVKM. Trimming took off 6 bases at V and 0 bases at J, with 9 bases between the two ends.

This chain joins TRBV7-3 and TRBJ2-1, with 11 nucleotides matching TRBD2. The CDR3 contains 17 residues. The germline gives CDR1 SGHTA, CDR2 FQGTGA. The trim removed 4 bases at V and 4 bases at J, leaving 9 bases unmatched. The CDR3 loop is CASSSASGTSGYNEQFF. In DNA form, the CDR3 reads TGTGCCAGCAGCTCGGCCTCCGGGACTAGCGGATACAATGAGCAGTTCTTC.

This clone has a single count. This chain connects TRBV15 to TRBJ1-5, with D maybe TRBD1 (6 bases). CDR1 and CDR2 (germline): LNHNV, YYDKDF (reference sequence). This CDR3 has 15 residues. Trimming cost V 0 bases and J 5 bases, with 11 bases left between them. The DNA for the CDR3 is TGTGCCACCAGCAGAGATTACAGGGTTGATCAGCCCCAGCATTTT. Translating it yields CATSRDYRVDQPQHF.

The chain couples TRBV19 to TRBJ2-5; 8 nucleotides match TRBD2. The J segment lost 5 bases and the V segment lost 3 bases, leaving 11 bases of the junction unmatched. Germline CDR1 is LNHDA and CDR2 is SQIVND (reference sequence). The CDR3 runs 16 residues. The CDR3 region has the DNA TGTGCCAGTAGTATTATAACCGCCGGGGGGGCTGAGACCCAGTACTTC. It codes for CASSIITAGGAETQYF.

The rearrangement links TRBV10-1 to TRBJ2-2; the D gene is possibly TRBD1 (6 bases). The length of the CDR3 is 14 residues. V lost 6 bases and J lost 1, with 9 bases in between. The germline CDR1 and CDR2 sequences are WNHNN and SYGVQD (reference sequence). In nucleotides, the CDR3 is TGCGCCAGCAGACCGGGACAGAACACCGGGGAGCTGTTTTTT. It yields the protein CASRPGQNTGELFF.